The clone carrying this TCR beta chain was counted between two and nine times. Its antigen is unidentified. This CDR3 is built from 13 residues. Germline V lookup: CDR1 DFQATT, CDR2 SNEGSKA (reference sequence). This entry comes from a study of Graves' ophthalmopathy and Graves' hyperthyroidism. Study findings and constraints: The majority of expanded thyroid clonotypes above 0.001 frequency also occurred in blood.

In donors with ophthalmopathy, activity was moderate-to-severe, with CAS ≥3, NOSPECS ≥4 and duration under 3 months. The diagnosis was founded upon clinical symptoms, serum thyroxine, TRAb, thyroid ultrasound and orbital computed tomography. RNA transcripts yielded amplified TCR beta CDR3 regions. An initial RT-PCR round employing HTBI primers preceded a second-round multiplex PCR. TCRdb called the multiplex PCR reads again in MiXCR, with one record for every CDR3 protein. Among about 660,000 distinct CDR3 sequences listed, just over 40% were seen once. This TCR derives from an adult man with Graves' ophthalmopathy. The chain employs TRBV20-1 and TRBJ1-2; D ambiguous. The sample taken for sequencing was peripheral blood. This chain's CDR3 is CSFRREVSYGYTF. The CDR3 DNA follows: TGCAGCTTTCGTAGGGAGGTATCCTATGGCTACACCTTC.